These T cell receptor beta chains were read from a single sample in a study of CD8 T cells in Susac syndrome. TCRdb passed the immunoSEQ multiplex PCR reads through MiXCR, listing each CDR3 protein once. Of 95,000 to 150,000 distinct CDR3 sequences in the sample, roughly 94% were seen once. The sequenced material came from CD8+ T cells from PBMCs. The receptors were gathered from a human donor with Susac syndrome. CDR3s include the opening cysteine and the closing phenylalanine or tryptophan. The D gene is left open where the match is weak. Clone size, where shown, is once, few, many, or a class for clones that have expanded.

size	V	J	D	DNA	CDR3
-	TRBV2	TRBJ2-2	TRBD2	TGTGCCAGCCAAGAGGGGAGGGGTACCGGGGAGCTGTTTTTT	CASQEGRGTGELFF
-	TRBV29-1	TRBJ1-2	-	TGCAGCGTCCTCTACGATGGCTACACCTTC	CSVLYDGYTF
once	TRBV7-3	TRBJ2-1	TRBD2	TGTGCCAGCAGCTTAACAGGACTAGCGGGGGGTCCCTACAATGAGCAGTTCTTC	CASSLTGLAGGPYNEQFF
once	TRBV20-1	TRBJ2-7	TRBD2	TGCAGTGCTCCGAGGCGGGGGGAAAACGAGCAGTACTTC	CSAPRRGENEQYF
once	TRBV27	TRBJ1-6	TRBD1	TGTGCCAGCAGGCTGCTCGGACAGGGTAATTCACCCCTCCACTTT	CASRLLGQGNSPLHF
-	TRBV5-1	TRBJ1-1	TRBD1	TGCGCCAGCCGACACGACAGGGGCGCTGAAGCTTTCTTT	CASRHDRGAEAFF
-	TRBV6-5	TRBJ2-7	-	TGTGCCAGCAGTTACTCGGCCGCACCCGAGCAGTACTTC	CASSYSAAPEQYF
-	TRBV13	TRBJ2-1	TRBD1	TGTGCCAGCAGCTGGAGGGACAGGGATTGGGATGAGCAGTTCTTC	CASSWRDRDWDEQFF
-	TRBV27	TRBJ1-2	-	TGTGCCAGCAGTGTCTCTCTTGGTAGCTATGGCTACACCTTC	CASSVSLGSYGYTF
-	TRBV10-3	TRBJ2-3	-	TGTGCCATCAGTGAGTCGTCAGATACGCAGTATTTT	CAISESSDTQYF
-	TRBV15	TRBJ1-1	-	TGTGCCACCAGCGCCCGGGACGGGAACACTGAAGCTTTCTTT	CATSARDGNTEAFF
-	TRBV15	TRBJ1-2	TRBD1	TGTGCCACCAGCGGCTGGGACAGGGAAGATTATGGCTACACCTTC	CATSGWDREDYGYTF
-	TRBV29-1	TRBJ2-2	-	TGCAGCGTTAAGAACACCGGGGAGCTGTTTTTT	CSVKNTGELFF
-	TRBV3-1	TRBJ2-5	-	TGTGCCAGCAGCGCGGACAGCCAAGAGACCCAGTACTTC	CASSADSQETQYF
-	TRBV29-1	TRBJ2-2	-	TGCAGCGTTGTTGGAGGCAACACCGGGGAGCTGTTTTTT	CSVVGGNTGELFF
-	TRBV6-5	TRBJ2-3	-	TGTGCCAGCAGTTGGGCTCGGCAGGGTGGAGCAGATACGCAGTATTTT	CASSWARQGGADTQYF
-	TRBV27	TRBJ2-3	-	TGTGCCAGCAGTTTATCCGGGACAGATACGCAGTATTTT	CASSLSGTDTQYF
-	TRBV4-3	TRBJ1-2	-	TGCGCCAGCAGCCAAGATCGGGGGGATCCGGACTACACCTTC	CASSQDRGDPDYTF
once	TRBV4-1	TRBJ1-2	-	TGCGCCAGCAGCCAAGAAGGCAGACCTAACTATGGCTACACCTTC	CASSQEGRPNYGYTF
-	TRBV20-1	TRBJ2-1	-	TGCAGTGCGCCTTATTGGGGGAAGAGCTCCTACAATGAGCAGTTCTTC	CSAPYWGKSSYNEQFF
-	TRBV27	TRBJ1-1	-	TGTGCCAGCAGTTTATCGCTCGAAGGGAACACTGAAGCTTTCTTT	CASSLSLEGNTEAFF
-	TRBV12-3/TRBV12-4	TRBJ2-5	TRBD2	TGTGCCAGCAGGAGGACTAGCGGGGGCCAAGAGACCCAGTACTTC	CASRRTSGGQETQYF
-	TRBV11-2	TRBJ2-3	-	TGTGCCAGCAGCTTAGTACAGCTCGGGCCGTATTTT	CASSLVQLGPYF
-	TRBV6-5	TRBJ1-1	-	TGTGCCAGCAGCCCGGTCGGCACTGAAGCCTTCTTT	CASSPVGTEAFF
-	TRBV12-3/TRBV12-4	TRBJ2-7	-	TGTGCCAGCAGTTCCCGGCTAACCTACGAGCAGTACTTC	CASSSRLTYEQYF
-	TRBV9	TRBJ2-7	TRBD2	TGTGCCAGCAGCCCAAGGGCTAGCGGGGGGGCGGAGCAGTACTTC	CASSPRASGGAEQYF
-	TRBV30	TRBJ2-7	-	TGTGCCTGGGGACAGTCAGACTACGAGCAGTACTTC	CAWGQSDYEQYF
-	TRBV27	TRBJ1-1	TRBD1	TGTGCCAGTGGGACAGGCCACACTGAAGCTTTCTTT	CASGTGHTEAFF
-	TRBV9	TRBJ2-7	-	TGTGCCAGCAGCATGGGGGGCTCCGACGAGCAGTACTTC	CASSMGGSDEQYF
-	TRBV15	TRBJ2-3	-	TGTGCCACCAGCAGAGGGGGGGCTCCCACAGATACGCAGTATTTT	CATSRGGAPTDTQYF
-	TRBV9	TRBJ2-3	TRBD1	TGTGCCAGCAGCGCTCAGGGGGCCTCGGGCACAGATACGCAGTATTTT	CASSAQGASGTDTQYF
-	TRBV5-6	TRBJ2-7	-	TGTGCCAGCAGCTTGGGAGGGACATACCACGAGCAGTACTTC	CASSLGGTYHEQYF
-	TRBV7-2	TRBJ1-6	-	TGTGCCAGCAGCTTAGGGACCCCTAATTCACCCCTCCACTTT	CASSLGTPNSPLHF
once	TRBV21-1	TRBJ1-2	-	TGTGCCAGCAGAAAAGACAGGGCACCGGGAGGCTACACCTTC	CASRKDRAPGGYTF
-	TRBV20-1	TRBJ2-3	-	TGCAGTGCTAGAGATAGGTGGGGCTACACAGATACGCAGTATTTT	CSARDRWGYTDTQYF
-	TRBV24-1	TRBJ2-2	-	TGTGCCACCAGTGATCCTTCAGGGTCCGGGGAGCTGTTTTTT	CATSDPSGSGELFF
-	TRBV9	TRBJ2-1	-	TGTGCCAGCAGCGTAGAAGGACCAGAGGGCGATGAGCAGTTCTTC	CASSVEGPEGDEQFF
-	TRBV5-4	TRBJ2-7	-	TGTGCCAGCAGCTTTACCGGGGGCCCCTACGAGCAGTACTTC	CASSFTGGPYEQYF
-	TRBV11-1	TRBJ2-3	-	TGTGCCAGCAGCCCTGGAGGGGGCGGGTCAGATACGCAGTATTTT	CASSPGGGGSDTQYF
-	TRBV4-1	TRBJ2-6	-	TGCGCCAGCAGCCGTTCGGCCTCCTTAGGGGTCCTGACTTTC	CASSRSASLGVLTF
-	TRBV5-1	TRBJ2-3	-	TGCGCCAGCAGCTTGGTAGGGGGGGCGCGCACAGATACGCAGTATTTT	CASSLVGGARTDTQYF
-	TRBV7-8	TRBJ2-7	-	TGTGCCAGCAGCTTAGGGGGTACCGCCTACGAGCAGTACTTC	CASSLGGTAYEQYF
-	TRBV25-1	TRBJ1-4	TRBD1	TGTGCCAGCGAGGGACAGGGTACTAATGAAAAACTGTTTTTT	CASEGQGTNEKLFF
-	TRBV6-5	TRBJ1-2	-	TGTGCCAGCAGTTCCAGCAGCTATGGCTACACCTTC	CASSSSSYGYTF
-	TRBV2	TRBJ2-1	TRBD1	TGTGCCAGCAGCGACCGGGACAGGGGGCACAATGAGCAGTTCTTC	CASSDRDRGHNEQFF
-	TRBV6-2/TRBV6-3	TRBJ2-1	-	TGTGCCAGCAGTTACTCGATAGCTCTGCGGTTCTTC	CASSYSIALRFF
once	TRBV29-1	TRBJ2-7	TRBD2	TGCAGCGTAACTAGCGGGGGCCCCTACGAGCAGTACTTC	CSVTSGGPYEQYF